This T cell receptor beta chain is from a study of identical twins. Study results and limitations: Sequences that were beta out-of-frame showed weaker excess twin sharing.

In every case, the donor was a healthy Caucasian. Germline CDR1 reads MNHEY; CDR2 reads SVGAGI. Trimming took 4 bases from V and 5 from J; bases not matched to a gene: 4. The CDR3 contains 14 residues. In its sample, this clonotype was seen a few times. Its cognate antigen is unknown. MiXCR was run by TCRdb on the 5' RACE reads, yielding one entry per CDR3 protein. Of about 530,000 distinct CDR3 sequences detected, roughly 15% appear once; the ten largest clones hold about 0.47%. The same sample was also used in a study of yellow fever vaccine responses in identical twins.

The TCR comes from a woman aged 18-29 years in good health. This chain links TRBV6-5 with TRBJ2-5, with TRBD2 matching 10 bases. The source material was CD4+ T cells sorted from blood. This CDR3 reads CASSSPGLAETQYF. The CDR3 coding sequence is TGTGCCAGCAGTTCGCCGGGACTAGCGGAGACCCAGTACTTC.